These 2 T cell receptor beta chains were sequenced from one sample in a study of blood T cell repertoires in COVID-19 (dated by TCRdb to 2020 to 2021). The library came from the immunoSEQ multiplex PCR assay. In its TCRdb copy, this immuneACCESS table keeps in-frame sequences only and misses some clones. Where compared with another copy, unresolved V genes explain less than half of these, and the others have no known cause. The sample table holds 20,000 to 30,000 clones, of which about 92% were seen once. The top ten clones comprise about 31% of the sample. The sample comprised peripheral blood. The source is a man between 65 and 85 years old with active COVID-19.

J is TRBJ2-3 and V is TRBV5-1; 9 nucleotides align to TRBD1. With V trimmed by 4 bases and J by 2 bases, 5 bases remained unmatched. The CDR3 spans 15 residues. Germline values: CDR1 SGHRS, CDR2 YFSETQ. In DNA, the CDR3 is TGCGCCAGCAGCCCGGGACAGGGTCCCACAGATACGCAGTATTTT. Translating it yields CASSPGQGPTDTQYF. The entire variable domain, with the rest obtained from reference TRBV5-1 and TRBJ2-3, is as follows: KAGVTQTPRYLIKTRGQQVTLSCSPISGHRSVSWYQQTPGQGLQFLFEYFSETQRNKGNFPGRFSGRQFSNSRSEMNVSTLELGDSALYLCASSPGQGPTDTQYFGPGTRLTVL.

The gene calls are TRBV19 and TRBJ2-2; the match to TRBD2 covers 11 bases. J was trimmed by 7 bases and V by 9 bases; bases with no gene match: 10. From germline, CDR1 is LNHDA and CDR2 SQIVND (reference sequence). The CDR3 loop spans 15 amino acids. This chain's CDR3 is CASRYSGGAGGELFF. CDR3 nucleotides: TGTGCCAGCCGCTATAGCGGGGGGGCAGGCGGGGAGCTGTTTTTT. Full variable domain (missing parts from reference TRBV19 and TRBJ2-2): DGGITQSPKYLFRKEGQNVTLSCEQNLNHDAMYWYRQDPGQGLRLIYYSQIVNDFQKGDIAEGYSVSREKKESFPLTVTSAQKNPTAFYLCASRYSGGAGGELFFGEGSRLTVL.